The 2 T cell receptor beta chains below were found in one sample sequenced in a study of post-analysis software for immune sequencing data. Incorporated into the TCR beta cDNA libraries were unique molecular identifiers, which served to reduce PCR and sequencing biases. TCRdb redid the calling of the PCR reads with MiXCR, one entry per CDR3 protein. The sample holds hundreds of thousands of distinct CDR3 sequences, just under 30% seen once. No antigen is known for these receptors. Findings and limits, study-wide: TRBV5-6, TRBV5-1 and TRBV20-1 belonged to a set of about 5 TRBV segments that were more frequent in patients than controls.

The sample was blood. These TCRs come from a girl aged 5-17 years with multiple sclerosis.

The sample holds many counts of this clonotype. The genes are TRBV20-1 and TRBJ1-2; 7 nucleotides line up with TRBD1. Trimming took 6 bases from V and 6 from J; bases not matched to a gene: 7. Germline CDR1 is DFQATT and CDR2 is SNEGSKA (reference sequence). CDR3 length equals 12 residues. The CDR3 region is CSAGGGVHGYTF. The CDR3 coding sequence is TGCAGTGCAGGGGGCGGGGTCCATGGCTACACCTTC.

The chain joins TRBV12-3 or TRBV12-4 to TRBJ2-6; 8 bases line up with TRBD1. The CDR3 is made up of 14 amino acids. After removal of 3 bases from V and 16 bases from J, the junction contained 11 bases not matched to a gene. DNA of the CDR3: TGTGCCAGCAGTTTGGCAGGGGGCGCCTTGGGGCTGACTTTC. Encoded protein: CASSLAGGALGLTF.